The 14 T cell receptor beta chains given below trace back to one sample, sequenced in a study of blood T cell repertoires in COVID-19. The data were produced by immunoSEQ multiplex PCR, yet TCRdb's version contains in-frame clones alone and is incomplete. The sample contains around 180,000 clones, 80% of which appear only once. The source material was peripheral blood. All receptors derive from an older man with active or convalescent COVID-19.

V and J are TRBV5-1 and TRBJ1-3; D uncertain. Per germline, CDR1 SGHRS and CDR2 YFSETQ. The CDR3 covers 15 residues. V was trimmed by 4 bases and J by 0 bases, leaving 11 bases between them. CDR3 nucleotides: TGCGCCAGCAGCCGAGACCAGGACTCTGGAAACACCATATATTTT. Its translation: CASSRDQDSGNTIYF.

The chain links TRBV28 to TRBJ2-7; D may be TRBD2 (5 bases). The V end lost 7 bases, the J end lost 2 bases, and 12 bases lay between the germline ends. The CDR3 spans 13 residues. Per the germline V gene, CDR1 is MDHEN and CDR2 is SYDVKM. CDR3 nucleotide sequence: TGTGCCAGCAAGGAAGCTAGCACCTACGAGCAGTACTTC. This codes for CASKEASTYEQYF. The entire variable domain, with the rest obtained from reference TRBV28 and TRBJ2-7, is as follows: DVKVTQSSRYLVKRTGEKVFLECVQDMDHENMFWYRQDPGLGLRLIYFSYDVKMKEKGDIPEGYSVSREKKERFSLILESASTNQTSMYLCASKEASTYEQYFGPGTRLTVT.

J is TRBJ1-1 and V is TRBV7-8; D is uncertain. Germline V gene data show CDR1 as SGHVS and CDR2 as FQNEAQ. CDR3 length: 13 residues. V was cut by 2 bases and J by 0 bases, with 4 bases left in between. The CDR3 here is CASSLYMNTEAFF. In DNA form, the CDR3 reads TGTGCCAGCAGCTTATACATGAACACTGAAGCTTTCTTT. The full variable domain, completed using reference TRBV7-8 and TRBJ1-1, is GAGVSQSPRYKVAKRGQDVALRCDPISGHVSLFWYQQALGQGPEFLTYFQNEAQLDKSGLPSDRFFAERPEGSVSTLKIQRTQQEDSAVYLCASSLYMNTEAFFGQGTRLTVV.

V usage is TRBV28 and J usage is TRBJ1-4, with D perhaps TRBD1 (5 bases). Trimming took 3 bases from V and 4 from J, leaving 9 bases between them. This CDR3 contains 14 residues. Germline V gives CDR1 MDHEN, CDR2 SYDVKM. CDR3 amino acids: CASSLGGVNEKLFF. The DNA of the CDR3 is TGTGCCAGCAGTTTGGGGGGGGTTAATGAAAAACTGTTTTTT.

The chain recombines TRBV27 with TRBJ1-2; TRBD1 agrees at 8 bases. Unmatched junction bases numbered 12, after V lost 4 bases and J lost 5 bases. This CDR3 spans 16 amino acids. Germline V gives CDR1 MNHEY, CDR2 SMNVEV (reference sequence). The CDR3: CASSSYTGTGPYGYTF. DNA of the CDR3: TGTGCCAGCAGTTCCTACACCGGGACAGGCCCGTATGGCTACACCTTC.

The chain links TRBV12-3 or TRBV12-4 to TRBJ1-1; 7 nucleotides align to TRBD1. The CDR3 runs to 13 residues. Losses at the gene ends were 5 bases for V and 9 bases for J; bases not matched to a gene: 9. The CDR3 nucleotides are TGTGCCAGCAGTCCTCCGACAGGGCAGCAAGCTTTCTTT. Its protein is CASSPPTGQQAFF.

The chain uses TRBV4-2 and TRBJ1-6, with a weak D call TRBD1 (5 bases). The CDR3 is 14 residues long. The germline V and J ends were trimmed by 0 bases and 8 bases, with 8 bases remaining between them. The germline gives CDR1 LGHNA, CDR2 YNFKEQ. The CDR3 DNA is TGTGCCAGCAGCCAAGATTGGGGGGATTCACCCCTCCACTTT. It is translated as CASSQDWGDSPLHF.

The genes are TRBV9 and TRBJ2-1; TRBD2 matches 8 bases. Germline V gene data show CDR1 as SGDLS and CDR2 as YYNGEE. The CDR3 spans 14 residues. With V trimmed by 0 bases and J by 12 bases, 8 bases remained unmatched. The CDR3 sequence: CASSVALAGQVQFF. The CDR3 DNA is TGTGCCAGCAGCGTAGCTCTAGCGGGCCAGGTGCAGTTCTTC.

The chain recombines TRBV18 with TRBJ1-5, with 7 bases lining up with TRBD1. The ends lost 2 bases at V and 4 bases at J; junction bases unmatched: 11. CDR3 size: 17 residues. Germline CDR1 reads KGHSH; CDR2 reads LQKENI. CDR3: CASSPNRAGGHNQPQHF. DNA for the CDR3: TGTGCCAGCTCACCAAATCGTGCAGGGGGTCATAATCAGCCCCAGCATTTT.

This clone was observed a single time. The rearrangement links TRBV9 to TRBJ2-2; 7 bases map to TRBD1. V trimming: 4 bases; J trimming: 0 bases; junction bases outside the gene matches: 3. The germline CDR1 and CDR2 sequences are SGDLS and YYNGEE. The CDR3 has 15 residues. Here the CDR3 DNA reads TGTGCCAGCAGCTTCGACAGGGCGAACACCGGGGAGCTGTTTTTT. Translating it yields CASSFDRANTGELFF.

The J gene is TRBJ1-2, the V gene TRBV19; D ambiguous. V shed 7 bases and J shed 8 bases, with 17 bases lying between them. The CDR3 loop spans 13 amino acids. Germline-derived CDR1 and CDR2 are LNHDA and SQIVND (reference sequence). The CDR3 reads CASTIGLSRGYTF. The CDR3 DNA reads TGTGCCAGTACCATAGGACTCTCGAGAGGCTACACCTTC.

The rearrangement links TRBV6-5 to TRBJ1-5; D ambiguous. In germline, CDR1 is MNHEY, CDR2 SVGAGI. This CDR3 region has 15 residues. The ends were cut back, 0 bases at V and 6 bases at J, with 12 bases in the middle. For the CDR3, the DNA is TGTGCCAGCAGTTACTCTGGAGATCATGGTCAGCCCCAGCATTTT. Translated: CASSYSGDHGQPQHF.

Of note for this clone: A read error may produce the germline difference seen at one junction end. The V call is TRBV20-1, the J call TRBJ1-2; no clear D gene. The CDR3 spans 8 residues. Germline loops: CDR1 DFQATT, CDR2 SNEGSKA (reference sequence). The CDR3 region is CSASEALF. CDR3 nucleotide sequence: TGCAGTGCTAGCGAGGCCCTCTTC.

The sample holds a few counts of this clone. The rearrangement joins TRBV11-3 to TRBJ2-2; no firm D call. The ends were cut back, 5 bases at V and 4 bases at J, with 8 bases in the middle. The germline V gene encodes CDR1 SGHNT and CDR2 YENEEA. The CDR3 loop spans 13 amino acids. The chain's CDR3 is CASSQVGTGELFF. The CDR3 DNA sequence: TGTGCCAGCAGCCAGGTTGGCACCGGGGAGCTGTTTTTT.